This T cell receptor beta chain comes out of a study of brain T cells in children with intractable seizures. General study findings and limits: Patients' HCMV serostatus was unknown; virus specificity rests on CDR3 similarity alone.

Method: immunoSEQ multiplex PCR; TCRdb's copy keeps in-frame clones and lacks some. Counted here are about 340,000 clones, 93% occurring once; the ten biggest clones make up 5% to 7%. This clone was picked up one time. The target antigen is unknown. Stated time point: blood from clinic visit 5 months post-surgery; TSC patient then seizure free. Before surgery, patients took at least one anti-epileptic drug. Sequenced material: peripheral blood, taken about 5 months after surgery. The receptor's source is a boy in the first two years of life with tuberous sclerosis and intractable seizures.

The CDR3 DNA reads TGTGCCAGCAGCTTAGGGGATTCACCCCTCCACTTT. This sequence encodes CASSLGDSPLHF. V and J are TRBV11-3 and TRBJ1-6; no definite D call. Trimming took 1 base from V and 8 from J, leaving 3 bases between them. Germline loops: CDR1 SGHNT, CDR2 YENEEA. The CDR3 length is 12 residues.